This TCR beta chain comes out of a study of blood T cell repertoires in COVID-19. Across the study: Some COVID-19 samples were acute and others convalescent; all came from the United States, Italy and Spain.

The CDR3 length is 12 residues. V was clipped by 10 bases and J by 4 bases; unmatched bases: 7. Looked up from germline, CDR1 is MNHEY and CDR2 is SVGAGI. Under the authors' procedure: Reference gene primer amplification gave estimated nucleated cell counts. Using immunoSEQ multiplex PCR, the repertoire was profiled, and TCRdb retains in-frame clones only, with some absent. The DNA was the basis for D and trimming; V, J and clone size are from that table. This table holds about 120,000 clones, around nine tenths found once. This TCR was sampled from a woman aged 45 to 65 with active or convalescent COVID-19. Material for sequencing was peripheral blood. This chain links TRBV6-5 with TRBJ2-7; 7 bases match TRBD2. CDR3: CATGTNVYEQYF. The CDR3 DNA reads as TGTGCCACCGGGACTAATGTGTACGAGCAGTACTTC.